What follows are 31 T cell receptor beta chains derived from one specimen sequenced in a study of blood T cell repertoires in COVID-19. Using immunoSEQ multiplex PCR, the repertoire was profiled, and TCRdb retains in-frame clones only, with some absent. The sample lists about 200,000 clones, 75% to 90% occurring once. The sequencing input was peripheral blood. These receptors were obtained from a middle-aged woman with acute or convalescent COVID-19.

This clone was counted a single time. V and J are TRBV10-3 and TRBJ1-4, with 9 nucleotides matching TRBD1. The CDR3 covers 14 residues. From germline, CDR1 is ENHRY and CDR2 SYGVKD. With V trimmed by 5 bases and J by 7 bases, 5 bases remained unmatched. In DNA form, the CDR3 reads TGTGCCATCAGTAGGACAGGGGAGGGTGAAAAACTGTTTTTT. It encodes CAISRTGEGEKLFF.

This clone showed up just once. The chain couples TRBV11-2 to TRBJ2-7; D not certain. Trimming took off 1 base at V and 0 bases at J, with 7 bases between the two ends. CDR1 SGHAT and CDR2 FQNNGV come from the germline V gene. The CDR3 runs to 14 residues. The CDR3 here is CASSLGSSSYEQYV. CDR3 nucleotides: TGTGCCAGCAGCTTAGGCTCGAGCTCCTACGAGCAGTACGTC.

The rearrangement links TRBV2 to TRBJ1-4; 9 bases match TRBD1. V lost 4 bases, J lost 8 bases, and 11 bases stayed unmatched. Germline V gene lookup returns CDR1 SNHLY and CDR2 FYNNEI. The CDR3 is made up of 16 amino acids. CDR3 residues: CASSVETGGEAEKLFF. The CDR3 coding sequence is TGTGCCAGCAGTGTGGAGACAGGGGGAGAGGCGGAAAAACTGTTTTTT.

The rearrangement links TRBV19 to TRBJ1-1; possible D gene TRBD1, 6 bases. The V gene lost 3 bases and the J gene lost 0 bases, with 14 bases spanning the gap. This CDR3 is built from 16 residues. Germline V gene data show CDR1 as LNHDA and CDR2 as SQIVND (reference sequence). DNA for the CDR3: TGTGCCAGTAGTATCGTGACAGGATACATGAACACTGAAGCTTTCTTT. As protein: CASSIVTGYMNTEAFF. Filled out from reference TRBV19 and TRBJ1-1, the complete variable domain reads DGGITQSPKYLFRKEGQNVTLSCEQNLNHDAMYWYRQDPGQGLRLIYYSQIVNDFQKGDIAEGYSVSREKKESFPLTVTSAQKNPTAFYLCASSIVTGYMNTEAFFGQGTRLTVV.

The CDR3 sequence: CAISETGQVTEAFF. The CDR3 DNA reads TGTGCCATCAGTGAGACTGGGCAAGTCACTGAAGCTTTCTTT. V usage is TRBV10-3 and J usage is TRBJ1-1; D uncertain. Germline assignment: CDR1 ENHRY and CDR2 SYGVKD. The CDR3 consists of 14 residues. The ends were cut back, 2 bases at V and 4 bases at J, with 11 bases in the middle.

V usage is TRBV5-3 and J usage is TRBJ2-7, with a weak D call TRBD2 (7 bases). TRBV5-3 counts as an open reading frame of uncertain function. V shed 4 bases and J shed 2 bases, with 16 bases lying between them. The CDR3 consists of 15 residues. The CDR3 protein is CARSNGTRGAYEQYV. Here the CDR3 DNA reads TGTGCCAGAAGCAACGGGACACGGGGGGCCTACGAGCAGTACGTC.

This rearrangement joins TRBV5-1 to TRBJ1-4; D not resolved. Per germline, CDR1 SGHRS and CDR2 YFSETQ. The V end lost 0 bases, the J end lost 7 bases, and 10 bases lay between the germline ends. The CDR3 covers 14 residues. CDR3 protein: CASSLGQHGEKLFF. The DNA for the CDR3 is TGCGCCAGCAGCTTGGGACAACATGGTGAAAAACTGTTTTTT.

The CDR3: CASSLAPWRGDTGELFF. In nucleotides, the CDR3 is TGTGCCAGCAGCCTCGCCCCTTGGCGGGGGGACACCGGGGAGCTGTTTTTT. This chain uses TRBV27 with TRBJ2-2, with TRBD2 matching over 8 bases. V shed 6 bases and J 3 bases; nucleotides not matched to a gene: 12. The CDR3 is made up of 17 amino acids. The germline V gene has CDR1 MNHEY and CDR2 SMNVEV (reference sequence).

This chain uses TRBV6-5 with TRBJ1-4, with 7 nucleotides matching TRBD1. With 6 bases clipped from V and 4 bases from J, the junction kept 8 bases outside the gene matches. Germline V gene lookup returns CDR1 MNHEY and CDR2 SVGAGI. This CDR3 has 15 amino acids. CDR3 protein: CASRDPGQFNEKLFF. The CDR3 DNA sequence: TGTGCCAGCAGAGATCCGGGACAGTTTAATGAAAAACTGTTTTTT.

The V and J genes are TRBV12-5 and TRBJ1-1; possible D gene TRBD1, 5 bases. Trimming took 4 bases from V and 11 from J, leaving 20 bases between them. The CDR3 is 14 residues long. Per germline, CDR1 LGHNT and CDR2 FRNRAP. The CDR3 reads CASGWPERGVTAFF. CDR3 sequence (DNA): TGTGCTAGTGGTTGGCCGGAGCGGGGGGTTACGGCTTTCTTT.

V usage is TRBV30 and J usage is TRBJ1-2; 9 bases map to TRBD1. After removal of 2 bases from V and 12 bases from J, the junction contained 10 bases not matched to a gene. Germline V lookup: CDR1 GTSNPN, CDR2 SVGIG (reference sequence). There are 13 residues in the CDR3. CDR3 nucleotides: TGTGCCTGGAGTTTAAGGACAGGGGAGGAAAACACCTTC. Translating it yields CAWSLRTGEENTF. The complete variable domain, with remaining parts taken from reference TRBV30 and TRBJ1-2, reads SQTIHQWPATLVQPVGSPLSLECTVEGTSNPNLYWYRQAAGRGLQLLFYSVGIGQISSEVPQNLSASRPQDRQFILSSKKLLLSDSGFYLCAWSLRTGEENTFGSGTRLTVV.

This chain uses TRBV18 with TRBJ1-1, with D hard to call. V lost 3 bases and J lost 8, with 10 bases in between. Germline V gene lookup returns CDR1 KGHSH and CDR2 LQKENI. CDR3 length equals 12 residues. The chain's CDR3 is CASSPQQVEAFF. In DNA form, the CDR3 reads TGTGCCAGCTCACCGCAGCAGGTAGAAGCTTTCTTT. Based on the CDR3 plus reference TRBV18 and TRBJ1-1, the full variable domain is NAGVMQNPRHLVRRRGQEARLRCSPMKGHSHVYWYRQLPEEGLKFMVYLQKENIIDESGMPKERFSAEFPKEGPSILRIQQVVRGDSAAYFCASSPQQVEAFFGQGTRLTVV.

Only a few counts were recorded for this clone. This chain joins TRBV5-6 and TRBJ1-2; 8 bases align to TRBD1. The V and J ends lost 1 base and 4 bases, in that order; junction bases with no gene match: 3. Germline V gene lookup returns CDR1 SGHDT and CDR2 YYEEEE. This CDR3 has 14 residues. CDR3 DNA: TGTGCCAGCAGCTTGAGCGGGACAGGCTATGGCTACACCTTC. Its translation is CASSLSGTGYGYTF.

In its sample, this clone was seen a few times. At the DNA level, this CDR3 is encoded by other sequences in the same sample as well. This rearrangement joins TRBV10-3 to TRBJ1-4; 7 bases are a match to TRBD1. Germline V gives CDR1 ENHRY, CDR2 SYGVKD. The CDR3 covers 14 residues. With V trimmed by 8 bases and J by 0 bases, 3 bases remained unmatched. CDR3 region: CAIRDSTTNEKLFF. DNA for the CDR3: TGTGCCATCCGGGACAGTACAACTAATGAAAAACTGTTTTTT.

The V and J genes are TRBV10-3 and TRBJ1-1; possible D gene TRBD1, 6 bases. The V gene lost 0 bases and the J gene lost 1 base, with 12 bases spanning the gap. This CDR3 comprises 16 residues. Germline V gene sequence: CDR1 ENHRY, CDR2 SYGVKD. The CDR3 loop reads CAISESILQGNTEAFF. The CDR3 region has the DNA TGTGCCATCAGTGAGTCGATTCTACAGGGGAACACTGAAGCTTTCTTT.

This chain joins TRBV6-4 and TRBJ2-3, with 8 bases lining up with TRBD2. Looked up from germline, CDR1 is MRHNA and CDR2 is SNTAGT. The CDR3 runs to 15 residues. V trimming: 3 bases; J trimming: 4 bases; junction bases outside the gene matches: 6. CDR3 residues: CASSESAGGSDTQYF. The DNA for the CDR3 is TGTGCCAGCAGTGAAAGTGCGGGAGGTTCAGATACGCAGTATTTT.

The CDR3, as DNA: TGTGCCAGCAGCCCAGACAGGGCGACACGGTCTGGGGCCAACGTCCTGACTTTC. This encodes CASSPDRATRSGANVLTF. The chain carries TRBV27 and TRBJ2-6; 7 bases are a match to TRBD1. The V and J ends lost 6 bases and 1 base, in that order; junction bases with no gene match: 12. This CDR3 comprises 18 residues. Per the germline V gene, CDR1 is MNHEY and CDR2 is SMNVEV (reference sequence).

CDR3 in amino acids: CASSRPGGQNTGELFF. CDR3 nucleotides: TGCGCCAGCAGTAGGCCAGGGGGTCAGAACACCGGGGAGCTGTTTTTT. The chain has TRBV5-1 and TRBJ2-2, with 7 bases lining up with TRBD1. CDR1 and CDR2 (germline): SGHRS, YFSETQ. With V trimmed by 5 bases and J by 1 base, 8 bases remained unmatched. CDR3 size: 16 residues. The full variable domain, rest sourced from reference TRBV5-1 and TRBJ2-2, is KAGVTQTPRYLIKTRGQQVTLSCSPISGHRSVSWYQQTPGQGLQFLFEYFSETQRNKGNFPGRFSGRQFSNSRSEMNVSTLELGDSALYLCASSRPGGQNTGELFFGEGSRLTVL.

J is TRBJ1-3 and V is TRBV6-5; 9 nucleotides align to TRBD1. The CDR3 extends over 14 amino acids. The V gene end was trimmed by 7 bases and the J gene end by 1 base; junction bases not matched to a gene: 2. Germline CDR1 MNHEY, CDR2 SVGAGI. The CDR3 nucleotides are TGTGCCAGCATACAGGGGGCTTCTGGAAACACCATATATTTT. This translates into CASIQGASGNTIYF.

The genes are TRBV10-2 and TRBJ1-1; tentatively, D is TRBD1 (5 bases). This CDR3 spans 14 amino acids. Between the trimmed V and J ends, which lost 2 bases and 1 base, there was a span of 8 bases. Germline CDR1 reads WSHSY; CDR2 reads SAAADI. CDR3 protein: CASSERGRNTEAFF. The DNA of the CDR3 is TGCGCCAGCAGTGAGAGGGGTCGGAACACTGAAGCTTTCTTT.

The CDR3 sequence: CASSQARDRGNSPLHF. In nucleotides, the CDR3 is TGCGCCAGCAGCCAGGCTCGGGACAGGGGGAATTCACCCCTCCACTTT. This chain joins TRBV4-1 and TRBJ1-6; 11 bases match TRBD1. The ends lost 3 bases at V and 7 bases at J; junction bases unmatched: 5. There are 16 residues in the CDR3. Per the germline V gene, CDR1 is MGHRA and CDR2 is YSYEKL.

The V call is TRBV2, the J call TRBJ1-3; TRBD1 might be the D (6 bases). The CDR3 length is 15 residues. The ends were cut back, 5 bases at V and 2 bases at J, with 13 bases in the middle. CDR1 and CDR2 from the germline V gene are SNHLY and FYNNEI. CDR3: CASSYNDRTGNTIYF. The CDR3 DNA reads as TGTGCCAGCAGTTATAACGACAGGACTGGAAACACCATATATTTT.

The V gene is TRBV23-1, the J gene TRBJ2-5; tentatively, D is TRBD1 (6 bases). TRBV23-1 is labeled an ORF, and its function is uncertain. V lost 1 base and J lost 2, with 20 bases in between. The CDR3 contains 18 residues. The CDR3 region is CASSQLGDQGKFQETQYF. The CDR3 DNA is TGCGCCAGCAGTCAATTAGGGGATCAGGGGAAGTTTCAAGAGACCCAGTACTTC.

V gene TRBV6-5 combines with J gene TRBJ1-5; D is possibly TRBD1 (6 bases). Germline values: CDR1 MNHEY, CDR2 SVGAGI. This CDR3 region has 15 residues. Between the trimmed V and J ends, which lost 8 bases and 3 bases, there was a span of 17 bases. The CDR3 region is CASRTYRDNNQPQHF. Here the CDR3 DNA reads TGTGCCAGCCGTACATACCGGGACAACAATCAGCCCCAGCATTTT.

The chain has TRBV10-3 and TRBJ2-3; 12 bases align to TRBD2. CDR1 and CDR2 (germline): ENHRY, SYGVKD. The CDR3 is made up of 16 amino acids. V trimming: 5 bases; J trimming: 5 bases; junction bases outside the gene matches: 8. For the CDR3, the DNA is TGTGCCATCAGTCTGTCCGGGACTAGCGGGCTAGATACGCAGTATTTT. Its translation is CAISLSGTSGLDTQYF.

The chain combines TRBV12-3 or TRBV12-4 with TRBJ1-4; TRBD1 matches 7 bases. The junction had 3 bases not matched to a gene; V was cut back by 6 bases and J by 8 bases. The CDR3 is 12 amino acids. The CDR3 here is CASRAGGEKLFF. In DNA form, the CDR3 reads TGTGCCAGCAGAGCAGGGGGAGAAAAACTGTTTTTT.

The chain joins TRBV12-3 or TRBV12-4 to TRBJ2-1; D call uncertain. The CDR3 sequence is 10 residues long. Trimming removed 5 bases from V and 13 bases from J, with 9 bases in between. The CDR3 coding sequence is TGTGCCAGCAGTGACTTCATACAGTTCTTC. Protein: CASSDFIQFF.

CDR3 DNA: TGCGCCAGCAGCGACGGGGCGGGGAAAAACATTCAGTACTTC. Translated: CASSDGAGKNIQYF. The rearrangement joins TRBV4-1 to TRBJ2-4, with D possibly being TRBD2 (6 bases). Germline V lookup: CDR1 MGHRA, CDR2 YSYEKL. This CDR3 is built from 14 residues. Trimming stripped 5 bases from V and 4 bases from J, with 12 bases between.

V usage is TRBV4-1 and J usage is TRBJ2-3; the match to TRBD2 covers 7 bases. The germline V gene has CDR1 MGHRA and CDR2 YSYEKL. The CDR3 spans 16 residues. Trimming took 0 bases from V and 5 from J; bases not matched to a gene: 8. The CDR3 coding sequence is TGCGCCAGCAGCCAAGATCTAGGCGGGGGAAAAGATACGCAGTATTTT. Amino acids: CASSQDLGGGKDTQYF.

The rearrangement links TRBV6-5 to TRBJ2-3; 8 bases are a match to TRBD2. V was pared by 0 bases and J by 6 bases, with 5 bases of the junction left unmatched. There are 15 residues in the CDR3. CDR1 is MNHEY, CDR2 SVGAGI, per germline. CDR3 nucleotide sequence: TGTGCCAGCAGTTACTCAGCGGGGGCAGGGGATACGCAGTATTTT. This gives the protein CASSYSAGAGDTQYF.

This sequence joins TRBV6-1 and TRBJ2-1, with TRBD1 matching 8 bases. CDR1 is MNHNS and CDR2 is SASEGT in the germline V gene. J lost 0 bases, V lost 3 bases, and 7 bases had no gene match. This CDR3 is 17 amino acids long. The CDR3 sequence: CASSDDRGLSSYNEQFF. DNA of the CDR3: TGTGCCAGCAGTGACGACAGGGGACTGAGCTCCTACAATGAGCAGTTCTTC.